This T cell receptor beta chain derives from a study of Graves' ophthalmopathy and Graves' hyperthyroidism. V lost 2 bases, J lost 6 bases, and 18 bases lay in between. Germline assignment: CDR1 SGHRS and CDR2 YFSETQ. The length of the CDR3 is 15 residues. Study findings and constraints: Distinction of ophthalmopathy from stable hyperthyroidism by a 13-signature model reached nearly 90% sensitivity and 75% to 84% specificity.

In this sample, this clonotype turned up many times. What it binds is not known. As the template, RNA transcripts were used to amplify TCR beta CDR3 regions. HTBI primers served in a first-round RT-PCR, which a second-round multiplex PCR followed. TCRdb used MiXCR to reprocess the multiplex PCR reads, holding one entry per CDR3 protein. The sample includes a few hundred thousand distinct CDR3 sequences, under 45% of them seen just once. The receptor was isolated from an adult man with Graves' hyperthyroidism. The V and J genes are TRBV5-1 and TRBJ2-7; D is unclear. Sequenced sample: peripheral blood or thyroid tissue (not recorded which). As DNA, the CDR3 is TGCGCCAGCAGCTTACTTGGGTATGGCGCGAGCGAGCAGTACTTC. This translates into CASSLLGYGASEQYF.